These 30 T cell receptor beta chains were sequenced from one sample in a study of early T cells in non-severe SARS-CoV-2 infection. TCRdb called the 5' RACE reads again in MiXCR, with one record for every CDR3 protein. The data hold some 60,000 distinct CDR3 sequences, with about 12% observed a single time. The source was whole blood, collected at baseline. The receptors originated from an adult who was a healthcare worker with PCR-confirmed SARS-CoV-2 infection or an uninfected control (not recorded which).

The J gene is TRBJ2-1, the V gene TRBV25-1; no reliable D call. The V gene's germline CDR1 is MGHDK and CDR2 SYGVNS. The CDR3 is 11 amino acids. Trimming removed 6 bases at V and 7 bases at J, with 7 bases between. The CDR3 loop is CASRWENEQFF. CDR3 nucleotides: TGTGCCAGCAGATGGGAAAATGAGCAGTTCTTC.

CDR3: CSASRSSGNTIYF. DNA of the CDR3: TGCAGTGCTAGCCGCAGCTCTGGAAACACCATATATTTT. The V call is TRBV20-1, the J call TRBJ1-3; D gene unclear. CDR1 DFQATT and CDR2 SNEGSKA come from the germline V gene (reference sequence). V was shortened by 3 bases and J by 0 bases, with 6 bases between the two germline ends. CDR3 length equals 13 residues.

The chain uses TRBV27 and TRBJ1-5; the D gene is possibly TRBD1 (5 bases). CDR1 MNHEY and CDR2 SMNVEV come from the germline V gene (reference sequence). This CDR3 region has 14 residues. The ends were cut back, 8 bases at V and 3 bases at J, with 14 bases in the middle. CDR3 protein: CASGEDSNNQPQHF. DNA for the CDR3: TGTGCCAGCGGGGAAGACAGTAACAATCAGCCCCAGCATTTT.

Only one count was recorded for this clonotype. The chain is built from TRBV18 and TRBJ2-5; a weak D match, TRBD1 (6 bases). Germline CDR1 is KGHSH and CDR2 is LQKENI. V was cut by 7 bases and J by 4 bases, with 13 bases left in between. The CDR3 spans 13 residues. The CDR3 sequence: CASFRTDLETQYF. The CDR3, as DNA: TGTGCCAGCTTTAGGACAGACCTAGAGACCCAGTACTTC.

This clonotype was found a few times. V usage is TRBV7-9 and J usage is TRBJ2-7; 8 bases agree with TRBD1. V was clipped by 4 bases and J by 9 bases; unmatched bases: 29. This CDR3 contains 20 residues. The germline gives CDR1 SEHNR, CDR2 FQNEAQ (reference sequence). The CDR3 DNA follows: TGTGCCAGCAGCTCAGACAGGGGCTGGCTAAAGGCCGACTCTACGTATCGGCAGTACTTC. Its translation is CASSSDRGWLKADSTYRQYF.

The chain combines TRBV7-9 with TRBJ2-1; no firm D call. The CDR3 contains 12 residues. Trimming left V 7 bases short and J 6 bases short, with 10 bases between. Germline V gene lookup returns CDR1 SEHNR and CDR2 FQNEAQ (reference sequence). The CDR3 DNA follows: TGTGCCAGCACCATTGTGAGCAATGAGCAGTTCTTC. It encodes CASTIVSNEQFF. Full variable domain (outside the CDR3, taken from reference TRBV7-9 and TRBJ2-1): DTGVSQNPRHKITKRGQNVTFRCDPISEHNRLYWYRQTLGQGPEFLTYFQNEAQLEKSRLLSDRFSAERPKGSFSTLEIQRTEQGDSAMYLCASTIVSNEQFFGPGTRLTVL.

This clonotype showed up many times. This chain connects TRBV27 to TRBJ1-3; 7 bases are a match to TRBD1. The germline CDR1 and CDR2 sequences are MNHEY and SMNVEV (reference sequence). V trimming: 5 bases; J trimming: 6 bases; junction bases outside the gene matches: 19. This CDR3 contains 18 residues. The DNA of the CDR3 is TGTGCCAGCAGTCCGACAGGGAGGGGTTGGGCCCCTGAAAACACCATATATTTT. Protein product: CASSPTGRGWAPENTIYF.

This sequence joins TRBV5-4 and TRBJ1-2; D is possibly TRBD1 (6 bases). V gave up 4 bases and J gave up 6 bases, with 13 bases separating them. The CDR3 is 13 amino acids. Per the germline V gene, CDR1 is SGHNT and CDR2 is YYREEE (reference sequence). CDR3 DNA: TGTGCCAGCAGCATTACAGGGTCGGATGGCTACACCTTC. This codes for CASSITGSDGYTF.

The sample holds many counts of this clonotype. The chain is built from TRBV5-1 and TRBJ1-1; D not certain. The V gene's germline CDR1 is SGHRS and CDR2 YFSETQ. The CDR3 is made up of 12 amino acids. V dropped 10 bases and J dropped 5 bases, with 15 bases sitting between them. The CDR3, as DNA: TGCGCCGCGAAGGTTAGGAGGACTGAAGCTTTCTTT. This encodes CAAKVRRTEAFF.

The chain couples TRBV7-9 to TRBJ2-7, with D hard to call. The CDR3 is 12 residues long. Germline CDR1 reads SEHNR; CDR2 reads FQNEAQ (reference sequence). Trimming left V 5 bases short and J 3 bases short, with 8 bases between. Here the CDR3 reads CASSLSFYEQYF. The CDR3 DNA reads TGTGCCAGCAGCCTCTCATTCTACGAGCAGTACTTC.

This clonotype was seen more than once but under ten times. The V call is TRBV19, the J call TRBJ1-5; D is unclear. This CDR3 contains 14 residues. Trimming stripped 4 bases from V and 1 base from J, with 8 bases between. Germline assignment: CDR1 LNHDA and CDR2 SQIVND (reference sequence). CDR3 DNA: TGTGCCAGTAGTAAGAGGGAGAGCAATCAGCCCCAGCATTTT. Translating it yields CASSKRESNQPQHF.

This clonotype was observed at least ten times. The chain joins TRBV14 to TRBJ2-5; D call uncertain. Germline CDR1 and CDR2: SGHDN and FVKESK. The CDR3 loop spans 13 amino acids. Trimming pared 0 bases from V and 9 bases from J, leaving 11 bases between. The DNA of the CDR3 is TGTGCCAGCAGCCAAGATCTGGGCAGGTCCCAGTACTTC. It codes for CASSQDLGRSQYF.

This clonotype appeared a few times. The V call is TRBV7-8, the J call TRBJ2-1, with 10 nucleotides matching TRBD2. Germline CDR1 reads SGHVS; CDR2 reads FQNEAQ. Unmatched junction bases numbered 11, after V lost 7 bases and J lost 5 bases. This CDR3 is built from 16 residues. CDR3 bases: TGTGCCAGCACCAAAGGTGGTAGCGGGAGGAACAATGAGCAGTTCTTC. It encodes CASTKGGSGRNNEQFF.

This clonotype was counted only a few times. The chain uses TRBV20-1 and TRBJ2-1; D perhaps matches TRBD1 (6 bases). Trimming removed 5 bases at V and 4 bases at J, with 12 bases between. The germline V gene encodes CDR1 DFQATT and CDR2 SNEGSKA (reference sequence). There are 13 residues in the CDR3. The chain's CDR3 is CSAPRGSYNEQFF. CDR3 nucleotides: TGCAGTGCTCCCAGGGGTAGTTACAATGAGCAGTTCTTC.

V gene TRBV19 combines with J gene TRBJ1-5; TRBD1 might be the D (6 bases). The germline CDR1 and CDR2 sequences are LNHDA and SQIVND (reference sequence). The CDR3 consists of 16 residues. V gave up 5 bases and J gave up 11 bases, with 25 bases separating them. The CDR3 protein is CASSDTYTGIGTAQHF. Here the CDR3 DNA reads TGTGCCAGTAGTGATACCTATACAGGGATAGGTACGGCCCAGCATTTT.

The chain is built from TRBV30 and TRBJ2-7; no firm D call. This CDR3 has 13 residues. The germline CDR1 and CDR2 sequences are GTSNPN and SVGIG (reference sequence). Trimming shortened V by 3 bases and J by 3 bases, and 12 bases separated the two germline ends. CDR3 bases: TGTGCCTGGAGCGTGATGAGATTCTACGAGCAGTACTTC. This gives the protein CAWSVMRFYEQYF.

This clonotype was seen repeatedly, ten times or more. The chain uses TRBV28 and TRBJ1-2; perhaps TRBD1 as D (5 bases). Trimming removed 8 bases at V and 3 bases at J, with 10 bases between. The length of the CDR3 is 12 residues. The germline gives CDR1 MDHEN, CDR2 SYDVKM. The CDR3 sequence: CASRGSDYGYTF. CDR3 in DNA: TGTGCCAGCCGGGGGAGCGACTATGGCTACACCTTC.

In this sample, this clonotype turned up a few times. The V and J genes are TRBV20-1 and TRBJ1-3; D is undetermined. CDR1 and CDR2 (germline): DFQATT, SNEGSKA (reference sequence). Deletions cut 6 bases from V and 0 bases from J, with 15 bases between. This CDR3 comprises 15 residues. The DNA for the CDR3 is TGCAGTGCCCCAACAGCCGGGCGCTCTGGAAACACCATATATTTT. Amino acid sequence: CSAPTAGRSGNTIYF.

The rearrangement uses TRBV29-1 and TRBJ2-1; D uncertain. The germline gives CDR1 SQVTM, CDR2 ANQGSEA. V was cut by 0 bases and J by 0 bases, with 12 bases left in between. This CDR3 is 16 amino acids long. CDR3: CSVEDPFGRSYNEQFF. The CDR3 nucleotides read TGCAGCGTTGAAGACCCCTTCGGACGCTCCTACAATGAGCAGTTCTTC.

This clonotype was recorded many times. This CDR3 reads CASSEGLADYNEQFF. The CDR3 bases are TGTGCCAGCAGCGAGGGACTAGCGGACTACAATGAGCAGTTCTTC. V gene TRBV7-6 combines with J gene TRBJ2-1; 11 bases are shared with TRBD2. CDR1 and CDR2 from the germline V gene are SGHVS and FNYEAQ. This CDR3 has 15 residues. The junction had 3 bases not matched to a gene; V was cut back by 5 bases and J by 3 bases. Combining the CDR3 with reference TRBV7-6 and TRBJ2-1 gives the whole variable domain GAGVSQSPRYKVTKRGQDVALRCDPISGHVSLYWYRQALGQGPEFLTYFNYEAQQDKSGLPNDRFSAERPEGSISTLTIQRTEQRDSAMYRCASSEGLADYNEQFFGPGTRLTVL.

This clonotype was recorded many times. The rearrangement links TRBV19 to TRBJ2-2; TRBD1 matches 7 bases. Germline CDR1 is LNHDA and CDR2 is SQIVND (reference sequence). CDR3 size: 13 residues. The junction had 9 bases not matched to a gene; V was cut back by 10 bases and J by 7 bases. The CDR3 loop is CATGDSLHGELFF. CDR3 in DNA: TGTGCCACCGGGGACAGCCTTCACGGGGAGCTGTTTTTT. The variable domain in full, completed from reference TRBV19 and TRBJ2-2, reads DGGITQSPKYLFRKEGQNVTLSCEQNLNHDAMYWYRQDPGQGLRLIYYSQIVNDFQKGDIAEGYSVSREKKESFPLTVTSAQKNPTAFYLCATGDSLHGELFFGEGSRLTVL.

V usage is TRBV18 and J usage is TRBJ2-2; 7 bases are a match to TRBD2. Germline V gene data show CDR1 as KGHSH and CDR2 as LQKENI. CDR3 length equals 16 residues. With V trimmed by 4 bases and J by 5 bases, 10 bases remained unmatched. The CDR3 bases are TGTGCCAGCTCACGGGCGGGAGACGAGTCAACCGGGGAGCTGTTTTTT. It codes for CASSRAGDESTGELFF.

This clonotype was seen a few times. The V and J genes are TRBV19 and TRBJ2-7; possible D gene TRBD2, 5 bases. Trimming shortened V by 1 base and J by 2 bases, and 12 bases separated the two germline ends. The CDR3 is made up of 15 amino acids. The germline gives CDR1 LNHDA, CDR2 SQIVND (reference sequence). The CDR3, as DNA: TGTGCCAGTAGTATAGGACCTAGCTTCGCCTACGAGCAGTACTTC. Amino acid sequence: CASSIGPSFAYEQYF.

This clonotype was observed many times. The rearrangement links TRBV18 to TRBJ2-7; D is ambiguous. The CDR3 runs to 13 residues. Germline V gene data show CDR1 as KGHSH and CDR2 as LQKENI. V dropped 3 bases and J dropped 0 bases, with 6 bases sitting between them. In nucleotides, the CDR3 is TGTGCCAGCTCACCTTCAAGCTCCTACGAGCAGTACTTC. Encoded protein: CASSPSSSYEQYF.

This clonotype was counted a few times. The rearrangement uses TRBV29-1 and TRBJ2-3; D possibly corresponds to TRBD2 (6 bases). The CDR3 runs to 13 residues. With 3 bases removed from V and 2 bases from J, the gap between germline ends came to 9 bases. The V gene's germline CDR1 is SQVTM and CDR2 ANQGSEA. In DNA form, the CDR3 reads TGCAGCGTTGAGTCGGGAGTCACAGATACGCAGTATTTT. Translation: CSVESGVTDTQYF.

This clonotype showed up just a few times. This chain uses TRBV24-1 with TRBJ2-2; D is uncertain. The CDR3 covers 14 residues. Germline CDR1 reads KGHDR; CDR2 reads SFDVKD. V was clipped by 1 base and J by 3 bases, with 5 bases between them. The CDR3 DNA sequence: TGTGCCACCAGTGATTTAAGGGACACCGGGGAGCTGTTTTTT. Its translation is CATSDLRDTGELFF.

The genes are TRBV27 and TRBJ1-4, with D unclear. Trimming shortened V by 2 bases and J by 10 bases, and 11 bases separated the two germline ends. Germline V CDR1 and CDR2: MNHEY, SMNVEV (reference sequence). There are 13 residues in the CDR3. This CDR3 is CASSLLSRRKLFF. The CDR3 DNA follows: TGTGCCAGCAGTTTACTGAGTAGGCGAAAACTGTTTTTT. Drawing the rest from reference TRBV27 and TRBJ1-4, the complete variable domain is EAQVTQNPRYLITVTGKKLTVTCSQNMNHEYMSWYRQDPGLGLRQIYYSMNVEVTDKGDVPEGYKVSRKEKRNFPLILESPSPNQTSLYFCASSLLSRRKLFFGSGTQLSVL.

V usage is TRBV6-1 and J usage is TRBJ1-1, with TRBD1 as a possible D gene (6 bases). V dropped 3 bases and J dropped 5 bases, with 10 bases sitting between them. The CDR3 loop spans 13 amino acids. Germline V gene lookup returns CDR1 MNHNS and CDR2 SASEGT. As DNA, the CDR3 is TGTGCCAGCAGTGAGGAGGGGGTTACTGAAGCTTTCTTT. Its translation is CASSEEGVTEAFF.

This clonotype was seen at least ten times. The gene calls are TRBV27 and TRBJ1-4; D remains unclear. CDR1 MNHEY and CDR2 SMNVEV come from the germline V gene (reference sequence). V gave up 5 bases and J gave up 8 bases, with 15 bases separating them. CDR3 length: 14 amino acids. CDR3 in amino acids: CASSRPGFPEKLFF. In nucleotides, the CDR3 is TGTGCCAGCAGTCGACCCGGATTCCCGGAAAAACTGTTTTTT.

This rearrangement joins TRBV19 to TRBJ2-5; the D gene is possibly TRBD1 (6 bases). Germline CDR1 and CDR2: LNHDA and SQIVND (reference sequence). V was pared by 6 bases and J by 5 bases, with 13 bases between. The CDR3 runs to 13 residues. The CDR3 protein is CASSSVGGETQYF. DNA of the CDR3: TGTGCCAGTAGCAGCGTTGGGGGCGAGACCCAGTACTTC.